One and the same sample provided the 27 T cell receptor beta chains below, sequenced in a study of blood T cells in healthy people across ages. Primed by a sample-barcoded 5' primer and a J-beta primer mix, a second PCR proceeded for roughly 6 to 12 cycles. TCRdb re-derived calls from the 5' RACE reads in MiXCR, one entry per CDR3 protein. The sample lists over 950,000 distinct CDR3 sequences, under 40% occurring once. Sequenced: blood. The origin of the receptors is a young man in good health.

The CDR3 DNA reads as TGTGCCAGCAGCGTCACAGGATACAATCAGCCCCAGCATTTT. It yields the protein CASSVTGYNQPQHF. V and J are TRBV9 and TRBJ1-5; D is perhaps TRBD1 (5 bases). Germline V gene lookup returns CDR1 SGDLS and CDR2 YYNGEE. Between the trimmed V and J ends, which lost 2 bases and 3 bases, there was a span of 9 bases. The CDR3 is 14 residues long. The complete variable domain, with remaining parts taken from reference TRBV9 and TRBJ1-5, reads DSGVTQTPKHLITATGQRVTLRCSPRSGDLSVYWYQQSLDQGLQFLIQYYNGEERAKGNILERFSAQQFPDLHSELNLSSLELGDSALYFCASSVTGYNQPQHFGDGTRLSIL.

Turning to this clonotype: A junction end diverges from the germline sequence, so it may reflect a read error. In DNA form, the CDR3 reads TGTGCCAGCAGGGGACAGGGTCTAAGTCAGCTCCAGCATTTT. Translation gives CASRGQGLSQLQHF. The V and J genes are TRBV6-5 and TRBJ1-5; 9 bases align to TRBD1. The CDR3 loop spans 14 amino acids. The V gene's germline CDR1 is MNHEY and CDR2 SVGAGI.

DNA for the CDR3: TGCAGTGCTAGAGTGGGTGCGGGGGGTTCAAACATTCAGTACTTC. It translates to CSARVGAGGSNIQYF. The gene calls are TRBV20-1 and TRBJ2-4, with 8 bases aligning to TRBD2. CDR1 DFQATT and CDR2 SNEGSKA come from the germline V gene (reference sequence). The CDR3 totals 15 residues. The ends lost 1 base at V and 6 bases at J; junction bases unmatched: 8.

This clonotype was found once. At one end, the junction sequence differs from germline, possibly due to a read error. J is TRBJ2-3 and V is TRBV29-1; possibly TRBD1 for D (5 bases). Germline lookup yields CDR1 SQVTM and CDR2 ANQGSEA. This CDR3 is built from 12 residues. The CDR3 here is CSVVVGTGTQYF. The CDR3 DNA follows: TGCAGCGTTGTTGTTGGCACAGGTACGCAGTATTTT.

This clonotype was seen only a few times. The V and J genes are TRBV4-1 and TRBJ2-6; D uncertain. CDR3 length equals 19 residues. Germline loops: CDR1 MGHRA, CDR2 YSYEKL. V dropped 2 bases and J dropped 0 bases, with 17 bases sitting between them. CDR3: CASSQQMVPRSSGANVLTF. CDR3 DNA: TGCGCCAGCAGCCAACAGATGGTCCCCAGGAGCTCTGGGGCCAACGTCCTGACTTTC.

The V call is TRBV9, the J call TRBJ2-3; D gene uncertain. From germline, CDR1 is SGDLS and CDR2 YYNGEE. The CDR3 contains 14 residues. Trimming removed 2 bases from V and 2 bases from J, with 9 bases in between. CDR3 in DNA: TGTGCCAGCAGCGTGACGGCCGACACAGATACGCAGTATTTT. Residues: CASSVTADTDTQYF.

This clonotype was counted only a few times. The chain combines TRBV6-5 with TRBJ2-3, with TRBD2 matching 9 bases. Germline-derived CDR1 and CDR2 are MNHEY and SVGAGI. The V segment lost 5 bases and the J segment 6 bases; nucleotides outside the gene matches: 6. The CDR3 is 14 residues long. The CDR3 reads CASSPGLAIDTQYF. The CDR3 DNA follows: TGTGCCAGCAGTCCAGGACTAGCGATCGATACGCAGTATTTT.

This clonotype has more than one count but fewer than ten. V usage is TRBV18 and J usage is TRBJ1-2; tentatively, D is TRBD1 (5 bases). CDR1 and CDR2 (germline): KGHSH, LQKENI. This CDR3 spans 15 amino acids. Trimming cost V 3 bases and J 4 bases, with 15 bases left between them. CDR3 in amino acids: CASSPSGGSGYGYTF. DNA for the CDR3: TGTGCCAGCTCACCCTCGGGGGGGAGCGGCTATGGCTACACCTTC.

In nucleotides, the CDR3 is TGTGCCAGCAGTTACGACACCTCGGAGGGAACAACTTACAATGAGCAGTTCTTC. It encodes CASSYDTSEGTTYNEQFF. The chain recombines TRBV6-2 or TRBV6-3 with TRBJ2-1; TRBD2 might be the D (6 bases). Germline loops: CDR1 MNHEY, CDR2 SVGEGT. The CDR3 extends over 18 amino acids. The germline V and J ends were trimmed by 2 bases and 4 bases, with 21 bases remaining between them.

The genes are TRBV6-1 and TRBJ1-1; D ambiguous. The ends were cut back, 4 bases at V and 4 bases at J, with 10 bases in the middle. Germline-derived CDR1 and CDR2 are MNHNS and SASEGT. The CDR3 spans 13 residues. As DNA, the CDR3 is TGTGCCAGCAGTGCGGTCTGGGCCACTGAAGCTTTCTTT. Protein: CASSAVWATEAFF.

V is TRBV2 and J is TRBJ1-5; D is unresolved. The CDR3 runs to 15 residues. From germline, CDR1 is SNHLY and CDR2 FYNNEI. V lost 6 bases and J 3 bases, leaving 15 bases between the germline ends. CDR3 coding DNA: TGTGCCAGCAGATGGAGTTTTTTGGCCAATCAGCCCCAGCATTTT. This translates into CASRWSFLANQPQHF.

DNA of the CDR3: TGTGCCAGCAGACGTTGGGTTAGCACCGGGGAGCTGTTTTTT. This gives the protein CASRRWVSTGELFF. The chain uses TRBV5-6 and TRBJ2-2; D not resolved. The V end was cut by 5 bases, the J end by 4 bases, with 12 bases between. The length of the CDR3 is 14 residues. Germline V gives CDR1 SGHDT, CDR2 YYEEEE.

Note on this clonotype: The germline gene is not matched at one end of the junction; a read error may be the cause. This chain links TRBV5-1 with TRBJ2-5, with D hard to call. Germline V CDR1 and CDR2: SGHRS, YFSETQ. This CDR3 is built from 14 residues. The CDR3 coding sequence is TGCGCCAGCAGCCCATCGACTTACCAAGAGACCCGGTACTTC. Its translation: CASSPSTYQETRYF.

This clonotype was counted between two and nine times. CDR3 sequence reads: CASSRTGGDTGELFF. The CDR3, as DNA: TGTGCCAGCAGTCGGACAGGAGGTGACACCGGGGAGCTGTTTTTT. The rearrangement uses TRBV6-2 or TRBV6-3 and TRBJ2-2; 7 bases are shared with TRBD1. The CDR3 runs 15 residues. The junction had 6 bases not matched to a gene; V was cut back by 5 bases and J by 3 bases. Looked up from germline, CDR1 is MNHEY and CDR2 is SVGEGT.

The V and J genes are TRBV6-1 and TRBJ2-1; D is unclear. This CDR3 spans 10 amino acids. Trimming took 8 bases from V and 11 from J, leaving 10 bases between them. Germline V gene sequence: CDR1 MNHNS, CDR2 SASEGT. The CDR3 reads CASLDRKQFF. In nucleotides, the CDR3 is TGTGCCAGCCTGGACCGCAAGCAGTTCTTC.

This clonotype was found a few times. The chain uses TRBV7-2 and TRBJ1-5; D gene unclear. Between the trimmed V and J ends, which lost 2 bases and 4 bases, there was a span of 12 bases. The CDR3 is 15 amino acids. Germline V gene sequence: CDR1 SGHTA, CDR2 FQGNSA. This chain's CDR3 is CASSLSGGKNQPQHF. CDR3 DNA sequence: TGTGCCAGCAGCTTATCGGGAGGGAAGAATCAGCCCCAGCATTTT.

There are a few counts of this clonotype. This chain uses TRBV4-2 with TRBJ2-7; perhaps TRBD2 as D (5 bases). CDR1 and CDR2 from the germline V gene are LGHNA and YNFKEQ. This CDR3 spans 13 amino acids. Trimming removed 1 base at V and 7 bases at J, with 11 bases between. The CDR3 reads CASSQADYNEQYF. The CDR3 bases are TGTGCCAGCAGCCAAGCCGACTACAATGAGCAGTACTTC.

In the case of this clonotype: A much larger clone differs from this one at a single base, so this may be a read error. This chain joins TRBV5-1 and TRBJ2-1; 8 bases are a match to TRBD1. Trimming removed 4 bases from V and 8 bases from J; junction bases left unmatched: 8. The germline V gene encodes CDR1 SGHRS and CDR2 YFSETQ. This CDR3 spans 14 amino acids. The CDR3 spells CASSVRTGNDEQFF. CDR3 bases: TGCGCCAGCAGCGTAAGGACAGGGAACGATGAGCAGTTCTTC. Variable domain in full (rest from reference TRBV5-1 and TRBJ2-1): KAGVTQTPRYLIKTRGQQVTLSCSPISGHRSVSWYQQTPGQGLQFLFEYFSETQRNKGNFPGRFSGRQFSNSRSEMNVSTLELGDSALYLCASSVRTGNDEQFFGPGTRLTVL.

The chain links TRBV6-2 or TRBV6-3 to TRBJ2-2; the match to TRBD2 covers 14 bases. CDR3 length equals 19 residues. V dropped 2 bases and J dropped 0; count of bases not matched to a gene: 5. Germline assignment: CDR1 MNHEY and CDR2 SVGEGT. The CDR3 spells CASSYLRTSGGTNTGELFF. The CDR3 nucleotides read TGTGCCAGCAGTTACCTTCGGACTAGCGGGGGGACGAACACCGGGGAGCTGTTTTTT.

This clonotype was observed a few times. The rearrangement uses TRBV12-3 or TRBV12-4 and TRBJ1-2; D might be TRBD1 (5 bases). This CDR3 has 12 residues. Trimming took off 8 bases at V and 7 bases at J, with 14 bases between the two ends. The CDR3 DNA reads TGTGCCAGCTCCCAGGGCCCCCGTGGCTACACCTTC. Its translation: CASSQGPRGYTF.

This chain's CDR3 is CASSVRRDTEAFF. The CDR3 bases are TGTGCCAGCAGCGTCCGACGGGACACTGAAGCTTTCTTT. The gene calls are TRBV9 and TRBJ1-1; D is unresolved. This CDR3 is built from 13 residues. V lost 2 bases and J 3 bases, leaving 8 bases between the germline ends. CDR1 is SGDLS and CDR2 is YYNGEE in the germline V gene.

Regarding this clonotype: A single base separates this from a much larger clone, so it may be a read error. The V and J genes are TRBV6-2 or TRBV6-3 and TRBJ2-7; the match to TRBD1 covers 9 bases. Germline V CDR1 and CDR2: MNHEY, SVGEGT. The CDR3 covers 17 residues. The junction had 15 bases not matched to a gene; V was cut back by 6 bases and J by 3 bases. This CDR3 is CASSPRTGASAFYEQYF. The CDR3 bases are TGTGCCAGCAGCCCTCGGACAGGGGCATCAGCCTTCTACGAGCAGTACTTC.

This chain links TRBV6-2 or TRBV6-3 with TRBJ2-1; TRBD1 matches at 9 bases. The J call is in doubt because the DNA end fits TRBJ2-7 better. The germline gives CDR1 MNHEY, CDR2 SVGEGT. This CDR3 has 16 amino acids. As DNA, the CDR3 is TGTGCCAGCAGACTCCCCGGACAGGGGCACGACAATGAGCAGTACTTC. Encoded protein: CASRLPGQGHDNEQYF.

This clonotype was seen a few times. The chain links TRBV5-1 to TRBJ2-3; 12 bases fit TRBD2. Germline lookup yields CDR1 SGHRS and CDR2 YFSETQ. Losses at the gene ends were 2 bases for V and 6 bases for J; bases not matched to a gene: 7. The CDR3 is 16 amino acids. The CDR3 loop is CASSLGLAGLEDTQYF. In DNA, the CDR3 is TGCGCCAGCAGCTTAGGACTAGCGGGGTTAGAGGATACGCAGTATTTT.

This clonotype was picked up many times. V gene TRBV7-9 combines with J gene TRBJ2-1, with TRBD2 identical over 10 bases. The V segment lost 6 bases and the J segment 3 bases; nucleotides outside the gene matches: 5. Per the germline V gene, CDR1 is SEHNR and CDR2 is FQNEAQ (reference sequence). The CDR3 contains 15 residues. In DNA, the CDR3 is TGTGCCAGCAGTTCAAGCGGGGGGGTCTACAATGAGCAGTTCTTC. It codes for CASSSSGGVYNEQFF.

The chain uses TRBV29-1 and TRBJ1-1, with D unresolved. The CDR3 covers 13 residues. V was cut by 4 bases and J by 0 bases, with 9 bases left in between. Germline V gene data show CDR1 as SQVTM and CDR2 as ANQGSEA. In nucleotides, the CDR3 is TGCAGCGTTGGAATGACGGTGAACACTGAAGCTTTCTTT. Translated: CSVGMTVNTEAFF.

This chain links TRBV18 with TRBJ2-1, with D maybe TRBD1 (8 bases). The V end was cut by 2 bases, the J end by 8 bases, with 13 bases between. The CDR3 sequence is 14 residues long. Germline V gene lookup returns CDR1 KGHSH and CDR2 LQKENI. This chain's CDR3 is CASSPRTGGDEQFF. The DNA of the CDR3 is TGTGCCAGCTCACCAAGAACAGGGGGGGATGAGCAGTTCTTC.